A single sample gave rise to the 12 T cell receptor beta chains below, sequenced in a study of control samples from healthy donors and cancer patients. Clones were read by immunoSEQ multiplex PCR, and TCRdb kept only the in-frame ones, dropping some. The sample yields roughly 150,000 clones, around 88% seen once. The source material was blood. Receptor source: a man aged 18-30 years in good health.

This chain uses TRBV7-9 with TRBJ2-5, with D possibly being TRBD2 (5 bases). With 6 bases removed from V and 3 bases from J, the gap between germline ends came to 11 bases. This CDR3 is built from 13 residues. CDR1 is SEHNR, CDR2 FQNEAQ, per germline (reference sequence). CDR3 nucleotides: TGTGCCAGCAGGGAACCCGGGGAAGAGACCCAGTACTTC. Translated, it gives CASREPGEETQYF.

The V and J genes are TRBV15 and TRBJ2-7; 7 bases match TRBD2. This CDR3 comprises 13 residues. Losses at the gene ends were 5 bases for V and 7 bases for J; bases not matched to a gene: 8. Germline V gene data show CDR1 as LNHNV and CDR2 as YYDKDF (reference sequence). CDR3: CATSGGLLSEQYF. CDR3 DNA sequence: TGTGCCACCAGCGGGGGACTATTAAGTGAGCAGTACTTC.

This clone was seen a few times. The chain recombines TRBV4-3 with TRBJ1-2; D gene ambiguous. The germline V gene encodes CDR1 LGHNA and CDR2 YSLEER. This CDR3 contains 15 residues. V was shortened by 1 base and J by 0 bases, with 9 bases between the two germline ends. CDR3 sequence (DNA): TGCGCCAGCAGCCAAGTTATTGCGGCTAACTATGGCTACACCTTC. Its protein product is CASSQVIAANYGYTF.

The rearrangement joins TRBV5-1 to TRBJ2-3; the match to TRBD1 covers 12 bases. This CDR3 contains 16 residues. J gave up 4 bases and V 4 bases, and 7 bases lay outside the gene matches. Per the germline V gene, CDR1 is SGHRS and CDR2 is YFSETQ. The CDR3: CASSDGTGGSPDTQYF. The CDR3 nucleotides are TGCGCCAGCAGCGACGGGACAGGGGGCAGCCCAGATACGCAGTATTTT.

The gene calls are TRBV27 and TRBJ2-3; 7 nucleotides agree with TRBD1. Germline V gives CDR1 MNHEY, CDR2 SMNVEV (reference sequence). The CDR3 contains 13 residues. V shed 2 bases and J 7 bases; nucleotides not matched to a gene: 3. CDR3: CASSLGTANTQYF. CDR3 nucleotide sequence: TGTGCCAGCAGTTTAGGGACAGCAAATACGCAGTATTTT.

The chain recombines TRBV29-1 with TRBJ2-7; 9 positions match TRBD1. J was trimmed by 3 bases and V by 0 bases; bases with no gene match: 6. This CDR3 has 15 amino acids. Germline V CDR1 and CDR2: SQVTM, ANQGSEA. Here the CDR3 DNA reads TGCAGCGTTGAAGATGGATCGGGACAGGGCTACGAGCAGTACTTC. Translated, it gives CSVEDGSGQGYEQYF.

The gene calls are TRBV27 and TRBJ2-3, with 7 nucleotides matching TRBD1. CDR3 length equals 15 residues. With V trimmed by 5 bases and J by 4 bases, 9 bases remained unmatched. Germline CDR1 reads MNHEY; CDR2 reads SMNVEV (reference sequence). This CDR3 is CASSASGTVADTQYF. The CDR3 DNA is TGTGCCAGCAGTGCGTCCGGGACAGTGGCAGATACGCAGTATTTT.

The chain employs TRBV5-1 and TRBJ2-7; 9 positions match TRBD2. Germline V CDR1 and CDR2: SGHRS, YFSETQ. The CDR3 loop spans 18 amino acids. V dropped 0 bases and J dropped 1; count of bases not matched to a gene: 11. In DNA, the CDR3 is TGCGCCAGCAGCTTGGGAATGGCTAGCGGGGACCTTTCCTACGAGCAGTACTTC. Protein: CASSLGMASGDLSYEQYF.

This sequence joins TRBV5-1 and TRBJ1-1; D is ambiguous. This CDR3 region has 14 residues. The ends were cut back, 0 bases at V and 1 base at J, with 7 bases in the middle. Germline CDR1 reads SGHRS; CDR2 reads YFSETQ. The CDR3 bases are TGCGCCAGCAGCTTGGTTCCCGAGAACACTGAAGCTTTCTTT. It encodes CASSLVPENTEAFF. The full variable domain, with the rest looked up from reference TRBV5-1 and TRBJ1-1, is KAGVTQTPRYLIKTRGQQVTLSCSPISGHRSVSWYQQTPGQGLQFLFEYFSETQRNKGNFPGRFSGRQFSNSRSEMNVSTLELGDSALYLCASSLVPENTEAFFGQGTRLTVV.

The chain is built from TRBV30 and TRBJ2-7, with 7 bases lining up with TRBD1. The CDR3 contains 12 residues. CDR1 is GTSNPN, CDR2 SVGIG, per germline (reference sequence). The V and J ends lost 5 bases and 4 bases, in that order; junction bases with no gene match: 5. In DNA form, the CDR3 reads TGTGCCTGGGGCACAGGGGTGTACGAGCAGTACTTC. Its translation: CAWGTGVYEQYF. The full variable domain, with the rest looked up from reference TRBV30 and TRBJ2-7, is SQTIHQWPATLVQPVGSPLSLECTVEGTSNPNLYWYRQAAGRGLQLLFYSVGIGQISSEVPQNLSASRPQDRQFILSSKKLLLSDSGFYLCAWGTGVYEQYFGPGTRLTVT.

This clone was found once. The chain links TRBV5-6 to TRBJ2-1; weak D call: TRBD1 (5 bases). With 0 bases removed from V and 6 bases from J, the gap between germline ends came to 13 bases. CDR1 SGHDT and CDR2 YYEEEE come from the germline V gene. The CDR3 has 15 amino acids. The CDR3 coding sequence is TGTGCCAGCAGCTTGGCAGCTGGGGCCCGCAATGAGCAGTTCTTC. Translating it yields CASSLAAGARNEQFF.

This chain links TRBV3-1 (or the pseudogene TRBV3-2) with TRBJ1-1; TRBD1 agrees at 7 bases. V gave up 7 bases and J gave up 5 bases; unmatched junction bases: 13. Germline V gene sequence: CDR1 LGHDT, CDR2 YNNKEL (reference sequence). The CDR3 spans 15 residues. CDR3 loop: CASTQYSGGATEAFF. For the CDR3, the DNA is TGTGCCAGCACTCAATACTCAGGGGGGGCGACTGAAGCTTTCTTT.